Listed below are T cell receptor beta chains from one sample, sequenced in a study of cytomegalovirus exposure and HLA in healthy donors. Measured with immunoSEQ multiplex PCR; TCRdb has only the in-frame clones, and not every one. The table shows some 150,000 clones, with about 80% occurring only once. Sequencing was done on a sample of PBMCs. The receptors here all came from a man aged 30 to 45 in good health and CMV-seronegative. The conserved cysteine and the conserved F or W are not part of the CDR3 here. A D gene is named only where the DNA matches it firmly.

TRBD1 | TRBV5-1 | ASSLRTGASGNTIY
- | TRBV27 | ASSLMGTPEAF
- | TRBV18 | ASSPPGSYGYT
- | TRBV6-1 | ASIPRGGPYEQY
TRBD1 | TRBV5-6 | ASSLGQGFDEQY
- | TRBV29-1 | SASPVEPYNEQF
TRBD1 | TRBV29-1 | SVFGTASKRHYGYT
TRBD1 | TRBV6-5 | PSHNRGSPLH
TRBD1 | TRBV2 | ASSVSRDRGNQPQH
TRBD1 | TRBV27 | ASSLTINPTGGKGYT
TRBD2 | TRBV7-7 | ASSLYSGANTGELF
TRBD1 | TRBV7-8 | ASSRGTVNTEAF
TRBD1 | TRBV12-5 | AGTGEFYEQY
TRBD1 | TRBV5-1 | ASSYFRQGRENSPLH
- | TRBV7-2 | ASKAGGENTEAF
- | TRBV11-2 | ASSLSTPSSYEQY
- | TRBV5-1 | ASTIGETQY
TRBD1 | TRBV23-1 | ASSQAYRGRTGELF
- | TRBV2 | ASRGASRTYNEQF
TRBD1 | TRBV10-1 | ATSPGQSTDTQY
- | TRBV7-9 | ASSPPVYEQY
TRBD1 | TRBV11-2 | ASSPGTAITYEQY
- | TRBV7-9 | SSSTPTRVTTDTQY
- | TRBV30 | AWLQGYEAF
- | TRBV27 | ASSRGYEQY
TRBD2 | TRBV9 | ASSVELAGGPRDEQF
- | TRBV7-9 | ASSSNRAIVGYEQY
TRBD2 | TRBV29-1 | SVEDRSGGPYEQY
TRBD2 | TRBV9 | ASSVGGGVNTGELF
TRBD2 | TRBV28 | ASSLGPPGGLAGGPSLREQY
TRBD1 | TRBV28 | ASSGLGQAIYGYT
TRBD2 | TRBV2 | ASSETTSGYYNEQF
TRBD1 | TRBV5-4 | ASSWDRALGTDTQY
TRBD2 | TRBV7-3 | ASSPTSGRRYEQF
TRBD2 | TRBV27 | ASSPSTSGFSYEQY
TRBD1 | TRBV2 | ASSDPRDRGSYEQY
TRBD2 | TRBV5-5 | ASSRGGTDTQY
- | TRBV5-8 | ASSFFEQY
- | TRBV7-9 | ASSSLGGREQY
TRBD1 | TRBV15 | ATSDRGQERAQY
- | TRBV4-3 | ASSQLRDNQETQY
TRBD1 | TRBV7-9 | ASSLVRGRDEKLF
- | TRBV9 | ASSALWGDGYT
- | TRBV27 | ASSRQSNEQF
- | TRBV30 | AFDGLALGGEQY